The next 18 T cell receptor beta chains were all read from a single sample in a study of blood T cell repertoires in COVID-19. Here immunoSEQ multiplex PCR was the method, and the copy in TCRdb shows in-frame clones only, minus some. The table has some 200,000 clones, roughly 89% seen once. What was sequenced was PBMCs or T cells enriched from blood (not recorded which). These receptors all come from a man between 18 and 29 years old with acute COVID-19.

The rearrangement uses TRBV2 and TRBJ1-1; D remains ambiguous. The CDR3 runs to 12 residues. Trimming left V 3 bases short and J 3 bases short, with 5 bases between. Germline V gene data show CDR1 as SNHLY and CDR2 as FYNNEI. CDR3 loop: CASSEAYTEAFF. As DNA, the CDR3 is TGTGCCAGCAGTGAGGCCTACACTGAAGCTTTCTTT.

CDR3 nucleotide sequence: TGTGCCAGCAGCTTACTAGTATTGCCCTACAATGAGCAGTTCTTC. Its protein is CASSLLVLPYNEQFF. The V and J genes are TRBV7-9 and TRBJ2-1; D gene uncertain. Trimming removed 2 bases from V and 2 bases from J, with 10 bases in between. Germline values: CDR1 SEHNR, CDR2 FQNEAQ (reference sequence). The CDR3 spans 15 residues.

The chain has TRBV5-1 and TRBJ2-1; 7 nucleotides match TRBD1. The CDR3 runs 15 residues. Trimming cost V 0 bases and J 4 bases; bases outside gene matches: 4. From germline, CDR1 is SGHRS and CDR2 YFSETQ. This CDR3 is CASSLGGTAYNEQFF. The DNA of the CDR3 is TGCGCCAGCAGCTTGGGGGGGACAGCTTACAATGAGCAGTTCTTC.

The rearrangement links TRBV11-2 to TRBJ1-1, with D tentatively TRBD1 (5 bases). V was pared by 3 bases and J by 5 bases, with 13 bases between. Per the germline V gene, CDR1 is SGHAT and CDR2 is FQNNGV. CDR3 length: 14 residues. The CDR3 is CASSFGGTATEAFF. As DNA, the CDR3 is TGTGCCAGCAGCTTCGGGGGTACCGCGACTGAAGCTTTCTTT.

This rearrangement joins TRBV5-4 to TRBJ2-7; 7 bases fit TRBD2. This CDR3 comprises 14 residues. J was trimmed by 0 bases and V by 5 bases; bases with no gene match: 5. Germline CDR1 is SGHNT and CDR2 is YYREEE (reference sequence). For the CDR3, the DNA is TGTGCCAGCAGGGACCAGCGGGGCTCCTACGAGCAGTACTTC. This translates into CASRDQRGSYEQYF.

The sample holds one count of this clone. The V call is TRBV6-5, the J call TRBJ2-7; 9 nucleotides agree with TRBD1. The germline gives CDR1 MNHEY, CDR2 SVGAGI. V shed 7 bases, J shed 1 base, and the junction held 5 bases outside the gene matches. This CDR3 region has 14 residues. As DNA, the CDR3 is TGTGCCAGCACGCCGACAGGGGGATCCTACGAGCAGTACTTC. It yields the protein CASTPTGGSYEQYF.

The J gene is TRBJ2-7, the V gene TRBV27, with D tentatively TRBD2 (5 bases). This CDR3 is built from 17 residues. Germline CDR1 reads MNHEY; CDR2 reads SMNVEV (reference sequence). V was clipped by 4 bases and J by 3 bases, with 22 bases between them. The CDR3 loop reads CASSSPSSGRPHYEQYF. The CDR3, as DNA: TGTGCCAGCAGTTCCCCCTCCTCGGGGAGACCTCACTACGAGCAGTACTTC.

The chain couples TRBV27 to TRBJ2-1; 7 bases are a match to TRBD1. The trim removed 10 bases at V and 5 bases at J, leaving 17 bases unmatched. This CDR3 is 16 amino acids long. Germline lookup yields CDR1 MNHEY and CDR2 SMNVEV (reference sequence). Written as DNA, the CDR3 is TGTGCCATCCCGACAGGGAAGACCATCGTGGACAATGAGCAGTTCTTC. Its protein is CAIPTGKTIVDNEQFF.

The genes are TRBV4-2 and TRBJ2-5; 9 nucleotides agree with TRBD1. The CDR3 has 16 amino acids. Trimming cost V 0 bases and J 7 bases; bases outside gene matches: 9. Germline V CDR1 and CDR2: LGHNA, YNFKEQ. In nucleotides, the CDR3 is TGTGCCAGCAGCCAAGAATATAGGGGACAGGGTTTGACCCAGTACTTC. Its protein product is CASSQEYRGQGLTQYF.

The rearrangement uses TRBV3-1 (or the pseudogene TRBV3-2) and TRBJ1-2, with TRBD1 matching 7 bases. This CDR3 region has 17 residues. V shed 9 bases, J shed 4 bases, and the junction held 20 bases outside the gene matches. Germline V CDR1 and CDR2: LGHDT, YNNKEL (reference sequence). The CDR3 spells CASSSPGTVKAFYGYTF. As DNA, the CDR3 is TGTGCCAGTTCGAGCCCCGGGACAGTCAAGGCTTTCTATGGCTACACCTTC.

This clone was recorded a few times. The chain joins TRBV11-1 to TRBJ1-5; TRBD1 is a possible D gene (6 bases). V lost 5 bases to trimming and J lost 2 bases, with 7 bases between them. The CDR3 contains 13 residues. CDR1 and CDR2 (germline): SGHAT, FQDESV (reference sequence). The DNA for the CDR3 is TGTGCCAGCAGCCGGACAGGCAATCAGCCCCAGCATTTT. Amino acids: CASSRTGNQPQHF.

The DNA for the CDR3 is TGTGCCAGCAGCACTCGGACAGGGCGCGAGCAGTTCTTC. Its protein is CASSTRTGREQFF. This rearrangement joins TRBV11-2 to TRBJ2-1; 8 bases map to TRBD1. The CDR3 sequence is 13 residues long. The J segment lost 10 bases and the V segment lost 5 bases, leaving 7 bases of the junction unmatched. Germline V CDR1 and CDR2: SGHAT, FQNNGV.

V is TRBV5-1 and J is TRBJ2-1; no clear D. CDR3 length: 12 residues. CDR1 is SGHRS, CDR2 YFSETQ, per germline. Trimming stripped 2 bases from V and 7 bases from J, with 7 bases between. CDR3 bases: TGCGCCAGCAGCTTATCAGTGAATGAGCAGTTCTTC. The encoded protein is CASSLSVNEQFF.

This clone was seen only a few times. This chain connects TRBV19 to TRBJ1-4; 7 positions agree with TRBD1. Germline CDR1 LNHDA, CDR2 SQIVND (reference sequence). J lost 8 bases, V lost 9 bases, and 12 bases had no gene match. The CDR3 length is 14 residues. Here the CDR3 DNA reads TGTGCCAGCGAACAGGGGTCGGCGGGGGAAAAACTGTTTTTT. Translating gives CASEQGSAGEKLFF.

The chain joins TRBV5-4 to TRBJ2-1; 7 bases fit TRBD2. J was trimmed by 4 bases and V by 2 bases; bases with no gene match: 3. Germline lookup yields CDR1 SGHNT and CDR2 YYREEE (reference sequence). This CDR3 contains 14 residues. This chain's CDR3 is CASSFTSDYNEQFF. The CDR3 coding sequence is TGTGCCAGCAGCTTCACTAGCGATTACAATGAGCAGTTCTTC.

This rearrangement joins TRBV19 to TRBJ2-6; 7 positions agree with TRBD1. This CDR3 contains 15 residues. The germline V gene encodes CDR1 LNHDA and CDR2 SQIVND (reference sequence). V was pared by 11 bases and J by 6 bases, with 13 bases of the junction left unmatched. The CDR3 DNA reads as TGTGCCGCGAGACAGGGCCCCGCTTTGGCCAACGTCCTGACTTTC. It specifies CAARQGPALANVLTF. The entire variable domain, with the rest obtained from reference TRBV19 and TRBJ2-6, is as follows: DGGITQSPKYLFRKEGQNVTLSCEQNLNHDAMYWYRQDPGQGLRLIYYSQIVNDFQKGDIAEGYSVSREKKESFPLTVTSAQKNPTAFYLCAARQGPALANVLTFGAGSRLTVL.

The CDR3 region is CASSQGGNNEQFF. The CDR3 bases are TGTGCCAGCAGCCAAGGAGGTAACAATGAGCAGTTCTTC. V usage is TRBV7-3 and J usage is TRBJ2-1; tentatively, D is TRBD2 (5 bases). V was shortened by 5 bases and J by 5 bases, with 10 bases between the two germline ends. CDR1 is SGHTA, CDR2 FQGTGA, per germline. The CDR3 covers 13 residues.

V and J are TRBV7-8 and TRBJ1-5; 11 bases map to TRBD1. The V gene's germline CDR1 is SGHVS and CDR2 FQNEAQ. V gave up 3 bases and J gave up 6 bases; unmatched junction bases: 7. The CDR3 runs to 16 residues. The CDR3 region has the DNA TGTGCCAGCAGCTTGACCCTGGGACAGGGGGGTCAGCCCCAGCATTTT. Residues: CASSLTLGQGGQPQHF. Together with reference TRBV7-8 and TRBJ1-5, the CDR3 gives the full variable domain: GAGVSQSPRYKVAKRGQDVALRCDPISGHVSLFWYQQALGQGPEFLTYFQNEAQLDKSGLPSDRFFAERPEGSVSTLKIQRTQQEDSAVYLCASSLTLGQGGQPQHFGDGTRLSIL.